This entry lists 5 T cell receptor beta chains sequenced from one sample in a study of control samples from healthy donors and cancer patients. Here immunoSEQ multiplex PCR was the method, and the copy in TCRdb shows in-frame clones only, minus some. Of some 120,000 clones in the sample, 89% are singletons; the top ten hold under 40%. Sequenced material: blood. The receptors stem from a man in his fifties in good health.

In nucleotides, the CDR3 is TGTGCCAGCAGCCCCGACAGAACCTACGAGCAGTACTTC. Its translation is CASSPDRTYEQYF. V gene TRBV27 combines with J gene TRBJ2-7, with TRBD1 as a possible D gene (5 bases). With 6 bases removed from V and 2 bases from J, the gap between germline ends came to 11 bases. The germline CDR1 and CDR2 sequences are MNHEY and SMNVEV (reference sequence). The length of the CDR3 is 13 residues.

The V gene is TRBV7-9, the J gene TRBJ2-1; D call uncertain. V lost 2 bases to trimming and J lost 9 bases, with 8 bases between them. Germline V gives CDR1 SEHNR, CDR2 FQNEAQ (reference sequence). This CDR3 region has 12 residues. CDR3 DNA sequence: TGTGCCAGCAGCTTACTCGGCACTGAGCAGTTCTTC. Its protein product is CASSLLGTEQFF.

The V call is TRBV19, the J call TRBJ2-7; TRBD2 matches 9 bases. The CDR3 extends over 15 amino acids. V shed 5 bases and J 3 bases; nucleotides not matched to a gene: 8. Germline CDR1 LNHDA, CDR2 SQIVND (reference sequence). This chain's CDR3 is CASSPGLALLYEQYF. As DNA, the CDR3 is TGTGCCAGTAGTCCGGGACTAGCTTTGCTCTACGAGCAGTACTTC.

The chain links TRBV5-1 to TRBJ2-3, with D tentatively TRBD1 or TRBD2 (6 bases each). Germline loops: CDR1 SGHRS, CDR2 YFSETQ. Deletions cut 1 base from V and 3 bases from J, with 12 bases between. The CDR3 runs to 15 residues. CDR3 in amino acids: CASSLRPGATDTQYF. CDR3 nucleotide sequence: TGCGCCAGCAGCTTGAGACCGGGGGCGACAGATACGCAGTATTTT. The entire variable domain, with the rest obtained from reference TRBV5-1 and TRBJ2-3, is as follows: KAGVTQTPRYLIKTRGQQVTLSCSPISGHRSVSWYQQTPGQGLQFLFEYFSETQRNKGNFPGRFSGRQFSNSRSEMNVSTLELGDSALYLCASSLRPGATDTQYFGPGTRLTVL.

The chain joins TRBV29-1 to TRBJ2-5; D could derive from TRBD1 or TRBD2 (5 bases each). Trimming cost V 3 bases and J 4 bases, with 9 bases left between them. Germline-derived CDR1 and CDR2 are SQVTM and ANQGSEA. The CDR3 loop spans 12 amino acids. The CDR3 reads CSVDSGRETQYF. DNA of the CDR3: TGCAGCGTTGATTCAGGGAGAGAGACCCAGTACTTC.